This T cell receptor (beta chain) was captured in a study of vaccination effects on CD4 cells after COVID-19. The overall study: A density of approximately 2.2 million PBMC per well was used; these cells were cultured with around 11 IU/ml IL-2 and roughly 9.2 ug/ml peptides. Study conclusions and caveats: Marked clonal contraction of both clone types appeared late after vaccination. In vaccinees who were healthy, merely 1 out of 255 vaccine-induced clones cross-reacted with common cold coronaviruses.

With roughly 10 days of culture completed, CD4+ T cells were isolated. Two-dose BNT162b2 or mRNA-1273 vaccination was given to participants. Nucleocapsid antibodies stayed negative before and after vaccination, showing no earlier SARS-CoV-2 infection. The CDR3 has 15 amino acids. V dropped 10 bases and J dropped 2 bases, with 15 bases sitting between them. CDR1 is MDHEN and CDR2 is SYDVKM in the germline V gene. Notes on this clone: Antigen: not known.

The data were produced by immunoSEQ multiplex PCR, yet TCRdb's version contains in-frame clones alone and is incomplete. The sample carries about 73,000 clones, nearly 75% recorded once. Source: CD4+ T cells from PBMCs cultured without peptide, taken after COVID-19 vaccination. The clonotype comes from a human donor who received a COVID-19 vaccine. J is TRBJ2-6 and V is TRBV28; maybe TRBD1 (6 bases). This chain's CDR3 is CATKVQGPGANVLTF. CDR3 nucleotide sequence: TGTGCCACCAAGGTACAGGGACCTGGGGCCAACGTCCTGACTTTC.